This note documents a single TCR beta chain sequence. The sample originates from a study of CD8 T cells in ankylosing spondylitis. V shed 10 bases and J 4 bases; nucleotides not matched to a gene: 10. Germline V gene lookup returns CDR1 ENHRY and CDR2 SYGVKD. This CDR3 has 13 residues. In TCRdb, the 5' RACE reads were re-called with MiXCR into one record per CDR3 protein. Counted here are 200,000 to 300,000 distinct CDR3 sequences, under 35% occurring once; the ten biggest clones make up roughly 4.2%. The J gene is TRBJ2-7, the V gene TRBV10-3; 7 bases agree with TRBD2. The specimen was blood, either unsorted or a sorted T cell fraction (not recorded which). The source is a male donor with ankylosing spondylitis or in good health (not recorded which). CDR3 sequence (DNA): TGTGCCACCGAACAGACTAGCCGGTACGAGCAGTACTTC. Amino acids: CATEQTSRYEQYF.